This T cell receptor (beta chain) was observed in a study of CD8 T cells in ankylosing spondylitis. Findings of the study overall: Reportedly, disease-linked clones are significantly enriched in ankylosing spondylitis patients' matched synovial fluid.

Worth noting for this clonotype: Its cognate antigen is unknown.

Quantitative 5'-RACE with molecular barcodes produced the TCR beta libraries. MiXCR, applied by TCRdb to the 5' RACE reads, yields one record per CDR3 protein. In the table there are 250,000 to 350,000 distinct CDR3 sequences, 20% of which are singletons. This clonotype was sampled from a male donor with ankylosing spondylitis or in good health (not recorded which). Sequenced: blood, either unsorted or a sorted T cell fraction (not recorded which).

The CDR3 sequence: CSARPDRVSQPQHF. The CDR3 DNA sequence: TGCAGTGCTAGACCAGACAGGGTCAGTCAGCCCCAGCATTTT. This chain links TRBV20-1 with TRBJ1-5; 7 bases map to TRBD1. V gave up 2 bases and J gave up 6 bases; unmatched junction bases: 7. Germline-derived CDR1 and CDR2 are DFQATT and SNEGSKA (reference sequence). The CDR3 sequence is 14 residues long.